Following are 8 T cell receptor beta chains from one sample sequenced in a study of T cell responses to AZD1222 COVID-19 vaccine. Assay: immunoSEQ multiplex PCR; the TCRdb copy retains only in-frame clones and omits some. The sample lists more than 110,000 clones; 70% to 90% were seen once. The material sequenced was peripheral blood, taken on day 0 of AZD1222 vaccination. All receptors derive from an adult in good health.

The chain links TRBV19 to TRBJ1-5; possible D gene TRBD1, 5 bases. The CDR3 consists of 15 residues. The V gene's germline CDR1 is LNHDA and CDR2 SQIVND (reference sequence). V gave up 3 bases and J gave up 3 bases, with 12 bases separating them. The chain's CDR3 is CASSMQGRDNQPQHF. DNA for the CDR3: TGTGCCAGTAGTATGCAGGGAAGGGACAATCAGCCCCAGCATTTT.

This clone was observed a few times. The DNA for the CDR3 is TGCAGCGTCTTCAACTTAGCTGGAAACACCATATATTTT. Translated: CSVFNLAGNTIYF. This chain uses TRBV29-1 with TRBJ1-3; D remains ambiguous. Trimming stripped 6 bases from V and 2 bases from J, with 11 bases between. The CDR3 has 13 residues. Germline assignment: CDR1 SQVTM and CDR2 ANQGSEA.

This clone appeared a single time. The chain is built from TRBV19 and TRBJ2-7; the match to TRBD1 covers 10 bases. Per the germline V gene, CDR1 is LNHDA and CDR2 is SQIVND (reference sequence). The J segment lost 4 bases and the V segment lost 3 bases, leaving 6 bases of the junction unmatched. The CDR3 sequence is 15 residues long. The CDR3 region has the DNA TGTGCCAGTAGTATCCCCGGGACAGGGGTATACGAGCAGTACTTC. The encoded protein is CASSIPGTGVYEQYF.

The V gene is TRBV7-2, the J gene TRBJ2-7, with D perhaps matching TRBD2 (5 bases). The V gene's germline CDR1 is SGHTA and CDR2 FQGNSA. V was shortened by 1 base and J by 2 bases, with 9 bases between the two germline ends. The CDR3 has 14 amino acids. The CDR3 sequence: CASSLGMRAYEQYF. In DNA, the CDR3 is TGTGCCAGCAGCTTAGGAATGCGGGCCTACGAGCAGTACTTC.

The chain couples TRBV3-1 (or the pseudogene TRBV3-2) to TRBJ1-6; 7 nucleotides agree with TRBD1. The CDR3 sequence is 14 residues long. J lost 8 bases, V lost 3 bases, and 4 bases had no gene match. Germline-derived CDR1 and CDR2 are LGHDT and YNNKEL (reference sequence). The CDR3 nucleotides read TGTGCCAGCAGCCATGGCACAGGGGATTCACCCCTCCACTTT. Protein sequence: CASSHGTGDSPLHF.

CDR3: CASSQGDEQYF. For the CDR3, the DNA is TGTGCCAGCAGCCAGGGAGACGAGCAGTACTTC. V gene TRBV4-2 combines with J gene TRBJ2-7, with D possibly being TRBD2 (5 bases). Germline V gene data show CDR1 as LGHNA and CDR2 as YNFKEQ. Trimming left V 3 bases short and J 5 bases short, with 5 bases between. There are 11 residues in the CDR3.

The genes are TRBV7-9 and TRBJ1-4; weak D call: TRBD1 (5 bases). The germline V and J ends were trimmed by 5 bases and 0 bases, with 10 bases remaining between them. CDR3 length: 15 amino acids. Looked up from germline, CDR1 is SEHNR and CDR2 is FQNEAQ (reference sequence). The CDR3 here is CASSTRVATNEKLFF. The CDR3 DNA sequence: TGTGCCAGCAGCACCAGGGTTGCAACTAATGAAAAACTGTTTTTT.

The sample holds one count of this clone. The V call is TRBV7-2, the J call TRBJ1-4; D uncertain. This CDR3 contains 14 residues. CDR1 SGHTA and CDR2 FQGNSA come from the germline V gene. The V end lost 3 bases, the J end lost 2 bases, and 7 bases lay between the germline ends. The chain's CDR3 is CASSFGWTNEKLFF. DNA for the CDR3: TGTGCCAGCAGCTTTGGGTGGACTAATGAAAAACTGTTTTTT. The full variable domain, in which reference TRBV7-2 and TRBJ1-4 provide the parts outside the CDR3, is GAGVSQSPSNKVTEKGKDVELRCDPISGHTALYWYRQSLGQGLEFLIYFQGNSAPDKSGLPSDRFSAERTGGSVSTLTIQRTQQEDSAVYLCASSFGWTNEKLFFGSGTQLSVL.